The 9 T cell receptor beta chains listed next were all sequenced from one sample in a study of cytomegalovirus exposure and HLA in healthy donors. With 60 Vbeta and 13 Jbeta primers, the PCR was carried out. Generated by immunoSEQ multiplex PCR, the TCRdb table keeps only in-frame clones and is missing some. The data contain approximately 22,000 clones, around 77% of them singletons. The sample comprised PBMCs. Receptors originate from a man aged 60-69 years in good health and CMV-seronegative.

The CDR3 loop is CASSPPGAGGALFADEQYF. In DNA form, the CDR3 reads TGTGCCAGCTCACCTCCAGGGGCCGGTGGGGCCCTATTCGCCGACGAGCAGTACTTC. This rearrangement joins TRBV18 to TRBJ2-7; weak D call: TRBD1 (6 bases). CDR1 KGHSH and CDR2 LQKENI come from the germline V gene. The CDR3 is 19 residues long. Trimming stripped 3 bases from V and 5 bases from J, with 29 bases between.

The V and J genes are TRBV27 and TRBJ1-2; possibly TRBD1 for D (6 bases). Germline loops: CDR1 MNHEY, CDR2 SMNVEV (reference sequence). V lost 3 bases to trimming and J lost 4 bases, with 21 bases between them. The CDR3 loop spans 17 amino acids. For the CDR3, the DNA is TGTGCCAGCAGTTTTCTTTCTGGTAGGGACATACTCTATGGCTACACCTTC. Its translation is CASSFLSGRDILYGYTF.

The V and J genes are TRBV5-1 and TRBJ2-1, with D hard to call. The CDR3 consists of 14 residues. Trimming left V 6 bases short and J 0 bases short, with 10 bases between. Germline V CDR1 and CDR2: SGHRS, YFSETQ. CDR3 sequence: CASTRESSYNEQFF. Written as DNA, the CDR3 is TGCGCCAGCACCCGTGAGAGCTCCTACAATGAGCAGTTCTTC.

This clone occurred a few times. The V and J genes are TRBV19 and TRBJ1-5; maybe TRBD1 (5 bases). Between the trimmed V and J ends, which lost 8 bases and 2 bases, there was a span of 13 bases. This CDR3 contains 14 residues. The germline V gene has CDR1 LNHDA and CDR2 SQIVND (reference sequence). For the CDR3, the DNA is TGTGCCAGTGGTCGGGGGTCGGGCAATCAGCCCCAGCATTTT. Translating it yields CASGRGSGNQPQHF.

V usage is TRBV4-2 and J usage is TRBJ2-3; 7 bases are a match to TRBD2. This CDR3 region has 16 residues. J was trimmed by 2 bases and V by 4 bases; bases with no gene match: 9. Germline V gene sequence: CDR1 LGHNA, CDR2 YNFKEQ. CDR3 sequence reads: CASSLNPGTTTDTQYF. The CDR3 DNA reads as TGTGCCAGCAGCCTAAACCCGGGGACTACCACAGATACGCAGTATTTT.

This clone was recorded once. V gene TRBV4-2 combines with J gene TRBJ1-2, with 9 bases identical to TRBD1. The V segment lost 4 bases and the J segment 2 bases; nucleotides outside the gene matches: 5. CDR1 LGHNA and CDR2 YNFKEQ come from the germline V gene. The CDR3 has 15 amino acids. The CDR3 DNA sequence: TGTGCCAGCAGCCCTAGACAGGGGGGAAACTATGGCTACACCTTC. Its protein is CASSPRQGGNYGYTF.

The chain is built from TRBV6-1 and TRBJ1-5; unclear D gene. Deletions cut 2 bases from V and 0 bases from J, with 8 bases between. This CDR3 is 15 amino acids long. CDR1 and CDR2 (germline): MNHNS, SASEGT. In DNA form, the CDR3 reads TGTGCCAGCAGTGAATTCGGTGGTAGCAATCAGCCCCAGCATTTT. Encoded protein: CASSEFGGSNQPQHF.

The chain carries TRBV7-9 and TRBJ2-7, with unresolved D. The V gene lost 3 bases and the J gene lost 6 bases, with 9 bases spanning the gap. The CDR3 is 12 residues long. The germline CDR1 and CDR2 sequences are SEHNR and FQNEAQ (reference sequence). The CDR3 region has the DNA TGTGCCAGCAGCTTGAGCCGCCGCGAGCAGTACTTC. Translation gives CASSLSRREQYF.

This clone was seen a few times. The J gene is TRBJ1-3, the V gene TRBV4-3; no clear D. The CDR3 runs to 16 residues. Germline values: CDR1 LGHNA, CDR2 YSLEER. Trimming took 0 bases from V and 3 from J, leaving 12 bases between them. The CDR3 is CASSQDLTGFGNTIYF. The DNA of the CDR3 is TGCGCCAGCAGCCAAGATCTAACGGGGTTTGGAAACACCATATATTTT.